One sample yielded the 7 T cell receptor beta chains listed below, sequenced in a study of post-analysis software for immune sequencing data. General study points: Among roughly five TRBV segments more frequent in patients than controls were TRBV5-6, TRBV5-1 and TRBV20-1.

Antigens of these TCRs are unknown. The authors incorporated unique molecular identifiers into the TCR beta cDNA libraries. TCRdb reanalysed the PCR reads using MiXCR and keeps one entry per CDR3 protein. Counted here are approximately 770,000 distinct CDR3 sequences, about 43% occurring once; the ten biggest clones make up 4.9%. The sample consisted of blood. Receptors originate from a girl aged 10 to 17 with multiple sclerosis.

The V call is TRBV5-1, the J call TRBJ2-1; TRBD1 is a possible D gene (6 bases). Trimming took off 0 bases at V and 7 bases at J, with 14 bases between the two ends. This CDR3 region has 15 residues. CDR1 is SGHRS and CDR2 is YFSETQ in the germline V gene. For the CDR3, the DNA is TGCGCCAGCAGCTTGGAACAGGGCATAAAGAATGAGCAGTTCTTC. Translating it yields CASSLEQGIKNEQFF. Full variable domain (missing parts from reference TRBV5-1 and TRBJ2-1): KAGVTQTPRYLIKTRGQQVTLSCSPISGHRSVSWYQQTPGQGLQFLFEYFSETQRNKGNFPGRFSGRQFSNSRSEMNVSTLELGDSALYLCASSLEQGIKNEQFFGPGTRLTVL.

The chain couples TRBV20-1 to TRBJ2-4; D possibly corresponds to TRBD2 (6 bases). Trimming removed 5 bases from V and 1 base from J, with 27 bases in between. CDR1 is DFQATT and CDR2 is SNEGSKA in the germline V gene (reference sequence). This CDR3 is 19 amino acids long. The CDR3 bases are TGCAGTGCTTTTCCCTCGCGGGGAGGTGATGTTTGGGCCAAAAACATTCAGTACTTC. The encoded protein is CSAFPSRGGDVWAKNIQYF.

This clonotype was seen a handful of times. The rearrangement links TRBV27 to TRBJ2-7, with a tentative D call TRBD1 (7 bases). The germline gives CDR1 MNHEY, CDR2 SMNVEV (reference sequence). Between the trimmed V and J ends, which lost 5 bases and 3 bases, there was a span of 11 bases. The CDR3 totals 13 residues. CDR3 sequence: CASSLRDSYEQYF. CDR3 sequence (DNA): TGTGCCAGCAGTCTGCGGGACAGCTACGAGCAGTACTTC.

This clonotype was seen only a few times. This rearrangement joins TRBV20-1 to TRBJ2-7; 9 bases align to TRBD2. From germline, CDR1 is DFQATT and CDR2 SNEGSKA (reference sequence). This CDR3 has 13 residues. V was pared by 6 bases and J by 5 bases, with 8 bases of the junction left unmatched. As DNA, the CDR3 is TGCAGTGCGGCCGCTAGCGGGATCGACGAGCAGTACTTC. It codes for CSAAASGIDEQYF.

This chain links TRBV28 with TRBJ2-1; 12 nucleotides agree with TRBD2. The V segment lost 11 bases and the J segment 8 bases; nucleotides outside the gene matches: 7. This CDR3 is built from 13 residues. Germline-derived CDR1 and CDR2 are MDHEN and SYDVKM. CDR3 sequence: CAVRTSGKDEQFF. The CDR3 nucleotides read TGTGCCGTTCGGACTAGCGGGAAGGATGAGCAGTTCTTC.

To note about this clonotype: The germline gene is not matched at one end of the junction; a read error may be the cause. The V call is TRBV12-3 or TRBV12-4, the J call TRBJ2-3; D ambiguous. This CDR3 has 14 residues. The chain's CDR3 is CASSSQVTTDAQYF. The CDR3 region has the DNA TGTGCCAGCAGTTCCCAGGTGACCACAGATGCGCAGTATTTT.

This clonotype has only one observation. The V and J genes are TRBV9 and TRBJ1-6; a weak D match, TRBD1 (5 bases). V was pared by 4 bases and J by 11 bases, with 13 bases between. Germline V gene data show CDR1 as SGDLS and CDR2 as YYNGEE. This CDR3 has 13 amino acids. DNA of the CDR3: TGTGCCAGCAGCCTCGGGGGAGAGACACCCCTCCACTTT. It encodes CASSLGGETPLHF.